The clone carrying this T cell receptor beta chain was picked up a small number of times. The data were taken from a study of T-cell reconstitution after alpha-beta-depleted transplantation in children. Preparing the TCRbeta library involved the use of unique molecular identifiers. TCRdb re-called the PCR reads with MiXCR, one entry per CDR3 protein. The sample has about 410,000 distinct CDR3 sequences, over 20% seen once. Germline-derived CDR1 and CDR2 are KGHDR and SFDVKD. V was clipped by 3 bases and J by 7 bases; unmatched bases: 5. The CDR3 has 15 residues. Sequenced here: PBMCs from the stem cell graft donor, sampled from the stem cell graft. This chain joins TRBV24-1 and TRBJ2-1, with 10 nucleotides matching TRBD1. The sequence was obtained from a human donor who donated a stem cell graft to a child with acute myeloid leukemia. The CDR3 spells CATSDAGTGVNEQFF. CDR3 DNA sequence: TGTGCCACCAGTGATGCCGGGACAGGGGTAAATGAGCAGTTCTTC.